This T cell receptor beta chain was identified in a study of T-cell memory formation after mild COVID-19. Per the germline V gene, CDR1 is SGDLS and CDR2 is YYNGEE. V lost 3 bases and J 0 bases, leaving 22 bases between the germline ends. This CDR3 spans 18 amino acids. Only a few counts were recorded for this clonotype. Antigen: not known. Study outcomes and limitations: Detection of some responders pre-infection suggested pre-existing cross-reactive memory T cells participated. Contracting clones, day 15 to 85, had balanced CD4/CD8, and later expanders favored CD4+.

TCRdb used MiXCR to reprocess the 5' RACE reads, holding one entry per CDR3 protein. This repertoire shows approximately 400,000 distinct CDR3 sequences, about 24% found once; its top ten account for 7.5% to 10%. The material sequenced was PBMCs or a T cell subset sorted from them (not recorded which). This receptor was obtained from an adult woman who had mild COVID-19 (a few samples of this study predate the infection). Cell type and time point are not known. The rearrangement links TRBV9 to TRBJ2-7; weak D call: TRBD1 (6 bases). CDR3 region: CASSAGPVPGHHSYEQYF. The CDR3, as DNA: TGTGCCAGCAGCGCCGGACCTGTTCCGGGACACCACTCCTACGAGCAGTACTTC.